One and the same sample provided the 4 T cell receptor beta chains below, sequenced in a study of cytomegalovirus exposure and HLA in healthy donors (dated by TCRdb to 2016 to 2017). The library was prepared using the immunoSEQ multiplex PCR assay. For the multiplex PCR, a mixture combining 60 forward primers for TCR Vbeta segments and 13 reverse primers for TCR Jbeta segments was used. The table comes from immuneACCESS by way of TCRdb, which keeps in-frame sequences with V and J called. Part of the clones is missing from these tables; in studies checked, under half for an unresolved V gene and the rest for unknown reasons. The sample has approximately 51,000 clones on record, 81% of them singletons. The top ten clonotypes cover 2% to 2.5% of the sample. Input material: PBMCs. The receptors originated from a boy under 18 in good health and CMV-seropositive.

This rearrangement joins TRBV5-1 to TRBJ2-2; unclear D gene. Germline-derived CDR1 and CDR2 are SGHRS and YFSETQ. There are 13 residues in the CDR3. Trimming took 4 bases from V and 5 from J, leaving 9 bases between them. The chain's CDR3 is CASSPPLTGELFF. The CDR3, as DNA: TGCGCCAGCAGCCCCCCGCTAACCGGGGAGCTGTTTTTT.

A few counts support this clone. The rearrangement joins TRBV9 to TRBJ1-5, with 11 bases matching TRBD1. The J segment lost 5 bases and the V segment lost 4 bases, leaving 17 bases of the junction unmatched. Looked up from germline, CDR1 is SGDLS and CDR2 is YYNGEE. The CDR3 extends over 19 amino acids. CDR3 region: CASSSPSGTGGVRDQPQHF. CDR3 in DNA: TGTGCCAGCAGCTCCCCCTCAGGGACAGGGGGAGTAAGGGATCAGCCCCAGCATTTT.

The chain employs TRBV7-2 and TRBJ2-1; TRBD2 might be the D (5 bases). V lost 3 bases to trimming and J lost 6 bases, with 15 bases between them. Germline loops: CDR1 SGHTA, CDR2 FQGNSA. The CDR3 has 15 residues. The CDR3 spells CASSFGGQDSNEQFF. The CDR3 bases are TGTGCCAGCAGCTTTGGCGGGCAGGATTCCAATGAGCAGTTCTTC.

V is TRBV27 and J is TRBJ2-2; no firm D call. Germline values: CDR1 MNHEY, CDR2 SMNVEV (reference sequence). With 2 bases removed from V and 5 bases from J, the gap between germline ends came to 9 bases. The CDR3 spans 14 residues. The CDR3 region is CASSLVGTTGELFF. The CDR3 DNA follows: TGTGCCAGCAGTTTAGTTGGTACAACCGGGGAGCTGTTTTTT.